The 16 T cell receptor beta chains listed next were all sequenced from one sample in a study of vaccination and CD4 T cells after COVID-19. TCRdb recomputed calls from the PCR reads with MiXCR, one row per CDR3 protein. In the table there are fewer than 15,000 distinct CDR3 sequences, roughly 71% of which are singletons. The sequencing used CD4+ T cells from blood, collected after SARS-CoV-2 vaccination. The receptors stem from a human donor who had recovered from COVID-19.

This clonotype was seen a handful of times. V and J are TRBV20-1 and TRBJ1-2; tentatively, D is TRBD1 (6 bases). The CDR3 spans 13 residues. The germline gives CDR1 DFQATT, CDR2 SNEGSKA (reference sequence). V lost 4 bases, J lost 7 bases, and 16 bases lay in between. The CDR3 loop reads CSATFGGHGGYTF. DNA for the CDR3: TGCAGTGCTACCTTTGGGGGGCATGGTGGCTACACCTTC.

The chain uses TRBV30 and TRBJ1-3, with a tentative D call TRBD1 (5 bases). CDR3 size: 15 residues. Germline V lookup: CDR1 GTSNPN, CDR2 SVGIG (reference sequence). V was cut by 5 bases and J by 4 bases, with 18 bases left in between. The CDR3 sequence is CAWGRRGTKGNTIYF. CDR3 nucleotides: TGTGCCTGGGGACGGAGGGGAACGAAGGGAAACACCATATATTTT.

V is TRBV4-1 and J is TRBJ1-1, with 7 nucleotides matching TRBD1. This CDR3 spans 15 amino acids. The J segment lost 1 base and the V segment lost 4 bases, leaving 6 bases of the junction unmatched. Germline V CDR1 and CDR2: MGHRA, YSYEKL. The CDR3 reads CASSPGQVGNTEAFF. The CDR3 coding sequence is TGCGCCAGCAGCCCTGGACAGGTCGGGAACACTGAAGCTTTCTTT.

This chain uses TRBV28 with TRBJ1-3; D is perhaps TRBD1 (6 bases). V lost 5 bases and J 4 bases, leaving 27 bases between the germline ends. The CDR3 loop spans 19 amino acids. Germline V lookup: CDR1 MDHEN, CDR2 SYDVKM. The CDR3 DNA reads TGTGCCAGCAGTGCCCCGTACCGGCCACAGGGCTGGTCCGGAAACACCATATATTTT. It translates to CASSAPYRPQGWSGNTIYF.

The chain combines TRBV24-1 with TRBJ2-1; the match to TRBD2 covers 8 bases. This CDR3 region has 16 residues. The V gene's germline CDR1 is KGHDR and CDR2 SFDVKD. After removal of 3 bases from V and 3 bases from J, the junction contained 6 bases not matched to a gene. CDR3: CATSDTSGSHYNEQFF. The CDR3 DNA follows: TGTGCCACCAGTGATACCAGCGGGAGTCACTACAATGAGCAGTTCTTC.

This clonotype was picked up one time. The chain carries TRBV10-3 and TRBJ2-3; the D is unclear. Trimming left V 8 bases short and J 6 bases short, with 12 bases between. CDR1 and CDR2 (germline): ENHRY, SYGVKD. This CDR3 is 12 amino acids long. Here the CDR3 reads CAISRTEDTQYF. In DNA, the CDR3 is TGTGCCATCTCCCGGACGGAGGATACGCAGTATTTT.

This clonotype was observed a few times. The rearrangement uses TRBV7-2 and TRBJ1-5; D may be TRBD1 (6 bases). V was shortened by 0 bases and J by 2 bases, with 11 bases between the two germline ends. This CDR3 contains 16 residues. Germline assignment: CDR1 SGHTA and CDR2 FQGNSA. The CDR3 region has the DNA TGTGCCAGCAGCTTAGCGGGGGGGCATGGCAATCAGCCCCAGCATTTT. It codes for CASSLAGGHGNQPQHF.

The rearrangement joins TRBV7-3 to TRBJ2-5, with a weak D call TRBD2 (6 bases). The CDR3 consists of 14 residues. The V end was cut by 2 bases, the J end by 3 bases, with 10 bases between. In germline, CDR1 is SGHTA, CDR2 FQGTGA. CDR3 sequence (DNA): TGTGCCAGCAGCTTATGGGGGGAGGAAGAGACCCAGTACTTC. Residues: CASSLWGEEETQYF.

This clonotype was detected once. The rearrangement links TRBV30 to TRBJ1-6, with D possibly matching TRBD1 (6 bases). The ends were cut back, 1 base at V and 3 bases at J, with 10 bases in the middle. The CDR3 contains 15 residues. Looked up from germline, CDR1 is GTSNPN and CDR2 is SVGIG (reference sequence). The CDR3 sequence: CAWSDRVDYNSPLHF. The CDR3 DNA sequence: TGTGCCTGGAGTGACAGGGTGGACTATAATTCACCCCTCCACTTT.

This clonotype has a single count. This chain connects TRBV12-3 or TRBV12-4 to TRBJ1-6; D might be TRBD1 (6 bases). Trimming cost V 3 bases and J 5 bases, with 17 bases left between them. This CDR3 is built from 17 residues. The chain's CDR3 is CASSLTRTARDNSPLHF. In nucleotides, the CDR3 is TGTGCCAGCAGTTTGACCCGGACAGCAAGGGATAATTCACCCCTCCACTTT.

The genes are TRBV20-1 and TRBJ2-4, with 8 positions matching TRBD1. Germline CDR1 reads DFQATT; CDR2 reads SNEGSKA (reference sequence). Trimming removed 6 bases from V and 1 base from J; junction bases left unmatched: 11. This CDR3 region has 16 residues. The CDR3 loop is CSAEAQGAGAKNIQYF. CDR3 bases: TGCAGTGCCGAAGCCCAGGGGGCGGGGGCCAAAAACATTCAGTACTTC.

DNA of the CDR3: TGCAGTGCCCACGGGGATACGCAGTATTTT. This gives the protein CSAHGDTQYF. V gene TRBV20-1 combines with J gene TRBJ2-3; no clear D. Looked up from germline, CDR1 is DFQATT and CDR2 is SNEGSKA (reference sequence). CDR3 length equals 10 residues. V lost 6 bases and J lost 6, with 7 bases in between.

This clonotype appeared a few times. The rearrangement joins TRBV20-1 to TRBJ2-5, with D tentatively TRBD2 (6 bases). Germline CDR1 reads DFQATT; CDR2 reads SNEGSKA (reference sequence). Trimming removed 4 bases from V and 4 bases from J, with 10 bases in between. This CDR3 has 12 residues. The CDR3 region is CSAILGGETQYF. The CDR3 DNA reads TGCAGTGCTATTCTGGGGGGAGAGACCCAGTACTTC.

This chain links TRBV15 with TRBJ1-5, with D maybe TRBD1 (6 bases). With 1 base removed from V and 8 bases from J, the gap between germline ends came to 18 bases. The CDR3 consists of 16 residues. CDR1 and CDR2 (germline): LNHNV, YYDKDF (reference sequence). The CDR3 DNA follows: TGTGCCACCAGCAGAGTAGAGGGGGTTTCTCAAGAGCCCCAGCATTTT. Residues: CATSRVEGVSQEPQHF. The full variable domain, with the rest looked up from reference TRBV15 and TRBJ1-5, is DAMVIQNPRYQVTQFGKPVTLSCSQTLNHNVMYWYQQKSSQAPKLLFHYYDKDFNNEADTPDNFQSRRPNTSFCFLDIRSPGLGDTAMYLCATSRVEGVSQEPQHFGDGTRLSIL.

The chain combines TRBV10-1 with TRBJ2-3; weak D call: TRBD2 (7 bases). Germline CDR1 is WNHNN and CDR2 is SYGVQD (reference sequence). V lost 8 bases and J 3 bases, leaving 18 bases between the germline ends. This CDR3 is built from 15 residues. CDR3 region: CASSTPGEGTDTQYF. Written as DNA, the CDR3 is TGCGCCAGCTCAACCCCAGGGGAGGGAACAGATACGCAGTATTTT.

CDR3 coding DNA: TGCAGTGCTAGAGCGGGTGGGAGCAATCAGCCCCAGCATTTT. This translates into CSARAGGSNQPQHF. The gene calls are TRBV20-1 and TRBJ1-5; D ambiguous. Trimming took 1 base from V and 1 from J, leaving 8 bases between them. This CDR3 region has 14 residues. Germline CDR1 is DFQATT and CDR2 is SNEGSKA (reference sequence).